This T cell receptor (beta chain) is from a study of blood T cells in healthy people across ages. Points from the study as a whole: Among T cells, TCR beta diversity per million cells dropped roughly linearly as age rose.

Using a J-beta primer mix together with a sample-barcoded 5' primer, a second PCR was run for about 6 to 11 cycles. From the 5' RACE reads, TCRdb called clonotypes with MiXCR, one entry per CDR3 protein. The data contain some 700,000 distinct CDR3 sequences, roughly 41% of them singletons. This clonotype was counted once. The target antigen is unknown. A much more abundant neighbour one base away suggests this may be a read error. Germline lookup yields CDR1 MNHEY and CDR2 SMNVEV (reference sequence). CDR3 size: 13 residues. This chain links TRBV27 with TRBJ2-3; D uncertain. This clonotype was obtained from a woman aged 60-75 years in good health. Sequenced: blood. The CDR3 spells CTSSLVWRDTQYF. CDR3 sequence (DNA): TGTACCAGCAGTTTAGTCTGGAGAGATACGCAGTATTTT.